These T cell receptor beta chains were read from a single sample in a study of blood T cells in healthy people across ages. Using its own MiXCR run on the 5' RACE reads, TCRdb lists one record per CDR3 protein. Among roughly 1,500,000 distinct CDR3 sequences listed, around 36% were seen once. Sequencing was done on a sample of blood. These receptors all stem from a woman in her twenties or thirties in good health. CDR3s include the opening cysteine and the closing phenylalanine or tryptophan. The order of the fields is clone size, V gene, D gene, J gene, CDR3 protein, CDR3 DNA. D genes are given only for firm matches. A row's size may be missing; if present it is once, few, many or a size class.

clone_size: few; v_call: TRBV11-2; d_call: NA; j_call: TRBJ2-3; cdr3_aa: CASSLNRASTDTQYF; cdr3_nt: TGTGCCAGCAGCTTAAACAGGGCCTCCACAGATACGCAGTATTTT
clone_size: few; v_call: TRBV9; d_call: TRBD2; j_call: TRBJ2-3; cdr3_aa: CASSGSGGATDTQYF; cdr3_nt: TGTGCCAGCAGCGGAAGCGGGGGGGCCACAGATACGCAGTATTTT
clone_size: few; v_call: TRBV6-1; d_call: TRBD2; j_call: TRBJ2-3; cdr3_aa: CAIIAGLPSTDTQYF; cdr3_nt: TGTGCCATTATAGCGGGACTTCCTAGCACAGATACGCAGTATTTT
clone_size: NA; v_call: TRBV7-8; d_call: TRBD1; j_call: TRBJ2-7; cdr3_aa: CASSSGTGNLYEQYF; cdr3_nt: TGTGCCAGCAGCTCGGGGACAGGGAATCTCTACGAGCAGTACTTC
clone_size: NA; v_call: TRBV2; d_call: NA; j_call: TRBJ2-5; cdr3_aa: CASVPTGPRQETQYF; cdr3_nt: TGTGCCAGCGTACCCACCGGACCGAGACAAGAGACCCAGTACTTC
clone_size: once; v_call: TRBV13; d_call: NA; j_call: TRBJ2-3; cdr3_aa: CASSLGGRDGGDTDTQYF; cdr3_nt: TGTGCCAGCAGCTTAGGGGGGCGGGACGGCGGAGACACAGATACGCAGTATTTT
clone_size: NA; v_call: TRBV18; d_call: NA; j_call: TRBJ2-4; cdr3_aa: CASSPGADEFVTKNIQYF; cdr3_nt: TGTGCCAGCTCACCAGGGGCCGACGAATTTGTAACCAAAAACATTCAGTACTTC
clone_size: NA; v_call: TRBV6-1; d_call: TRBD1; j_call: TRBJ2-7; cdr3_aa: CAGSDTGGPYEQYF; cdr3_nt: TGTGCCGGCAGTGATACAGGGGGCCCCTACGAGCAGTACTTC
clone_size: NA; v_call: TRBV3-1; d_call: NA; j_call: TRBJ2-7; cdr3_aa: CASSQVRVGEQYF; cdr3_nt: TGTGCCAGCAGCCAAGTCCGGGTGGGCGAACAGTACTTC
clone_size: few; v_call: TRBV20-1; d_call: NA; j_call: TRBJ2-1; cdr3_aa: CRARDHHEQFF; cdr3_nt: TGCAGGGCTAGAGATCACCATGAGCAGTTCTTC
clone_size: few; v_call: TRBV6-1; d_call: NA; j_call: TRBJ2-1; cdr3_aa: CASSEMETYNEQFF; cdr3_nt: TGTGCCAGCAGTGAAATGGAAACCTACAATGAGCAGTTCTTC
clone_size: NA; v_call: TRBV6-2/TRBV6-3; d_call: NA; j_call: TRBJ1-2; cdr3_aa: CASSYDRRTNYGYTF; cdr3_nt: TGTGCCAGCAGTTACGACAGGCGAACTAACTATGGCTACACCTTC
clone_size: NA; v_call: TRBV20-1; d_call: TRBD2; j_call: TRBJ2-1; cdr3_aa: CSAREPGLANNEQFF; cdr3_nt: TGCAGTGCTAGAGAACCGGGACTAGCTAACAATGAGCAGTTCTTC
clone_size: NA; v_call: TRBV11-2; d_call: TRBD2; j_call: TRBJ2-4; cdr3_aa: CASSYSGENIQYF; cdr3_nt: TGTGCCAGCAGCTACAGCGGGGAAAACATTCAGTACTTC
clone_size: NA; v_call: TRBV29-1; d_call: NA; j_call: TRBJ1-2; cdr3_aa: CSVVMGSPMGYTF; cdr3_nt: TGCAGCGTTGTGATGGGATCTCCTATGGGCTACACCTTC
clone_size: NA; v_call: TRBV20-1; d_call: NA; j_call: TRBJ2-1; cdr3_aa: CSARRRNANNAQFF; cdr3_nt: TGCAGTGCCAGACGGAGGAATGCAAACAATGCGCAGTTCTTC
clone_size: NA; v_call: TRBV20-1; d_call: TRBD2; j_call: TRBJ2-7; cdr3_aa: CSAKREALGSEQYF; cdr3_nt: TGCAGTGCCAAGCGGGAGGCCCTCGGGAGTGAGCAGTACTTC
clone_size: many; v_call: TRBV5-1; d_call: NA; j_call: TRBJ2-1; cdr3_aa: CASSLDSYNEQFF; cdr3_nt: TGTGCCAGCAGCTTGGACAGTTACAATGAGCAGTTCTTC
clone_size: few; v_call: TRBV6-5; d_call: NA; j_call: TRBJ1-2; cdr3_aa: CASSPSTTIANYGYTF; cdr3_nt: TGTGCCAGCAGTCCGAGTACCACAATAGCTAACTATGGCTACACCTTC
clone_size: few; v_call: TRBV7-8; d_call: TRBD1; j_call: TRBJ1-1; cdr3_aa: CASSPTDRDTEAFF; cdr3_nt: TGTGCCAGCAGCCCTACCGACAGGGACACTGAAGCTTTCTTT
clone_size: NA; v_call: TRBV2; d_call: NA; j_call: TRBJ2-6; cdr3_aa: CASGIKLSGANVLTF; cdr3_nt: TGTGCCAGCGGTATAAAACTATCTGGGGCCAACGTCCTGACTTTC
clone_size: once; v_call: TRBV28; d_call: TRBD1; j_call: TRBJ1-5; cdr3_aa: CASTQGTIKRPQHF; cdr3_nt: TGTGCCAGCACACAGGGGACGATCAAAAGGCCCCAGCATTTT
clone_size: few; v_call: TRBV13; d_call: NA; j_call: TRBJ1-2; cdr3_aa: CASSPTPGTLRDGYTF; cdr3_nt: TGTGCCAGCAGCCCTACTCCCGGGACCCTCCGGGATGGCTACACCTTC
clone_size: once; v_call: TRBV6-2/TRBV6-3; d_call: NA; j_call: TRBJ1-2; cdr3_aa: CASRWPGWEGGYTF; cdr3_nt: TGTGCCAGCAGGTGGCCTGGCTGGGAGGGTGGCTACACCTTC
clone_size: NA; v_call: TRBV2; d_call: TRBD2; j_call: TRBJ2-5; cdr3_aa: CASSVLAGEQETQYF; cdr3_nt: TGTGCCAGCAGTGTACTAGCGGGAGAGCAAGAGACCCAGTACTTC
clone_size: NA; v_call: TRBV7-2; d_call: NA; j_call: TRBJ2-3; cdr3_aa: CANSQEGKLVDTQYF; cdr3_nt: TGTGCCAACAGCCAGGAAGGCAAACTCGTGGATACGCAGTATTTT